This T cell receptor (beta chain) was recovered during a study of T cell responses to AZD1222 COVID-19 vaccine. Profiled with immunoSEQ multiplex PCR; TCRdb holds only in-frame clones, not every one. This table holds around 79,000 clones, around 90% found once. This CDR3 comprises 17 residues. Germline CDR1 and CDR2: MNHNS and SASEGT. Trimming took off 3 bases at V and 0 bases at J, with 15 bases between the two ends. The specimen comprised peripheral blood, sampled on day 0 of AZD1222 vaccination. The V call is TRBV6-1, the J call TRBJ1-3, with D unclear. This receptor was identified in an adult in good health. In DNA form, the CDR3 reads TGTGCCAGCAGTGAGAGCCTTGCTGTTAACTCTGGAAACACCATATATTTT. Translating gives CASSESLAVNSGNTIYF.